These 27 T cell receptor beta chains were all obtained from the same sample, sequenced in a study of T cells after yellow fever vaccination. TCRdb redid the calling of the 5' RACE reads with MiXCR, one entry per CDR3 protein. Here the sample spans tens of thousands of distinct CDR3 sequences, approximately 7% being singletons. The specimen was CD8+ T cells sorted from PBMCs, collected about 5 days after the first yellow fever vaccination. The receptors stem from a man aged 18 to 29 who received the YFV17D yellow fever vaccine.

The rearrangement links TRBV12-3 or TRBV12-4 to TRBJ1-5, with D possibly being TRBD1 (5 bases). The ends were cut back, 3 bases at V and 2 bases at J, with 14 bases in the middle. The CDR3 length is 16 residues. In nucleotides, the CDR3 is TGTGCCAGCAGTTTTGGGGGAGATAGAGGCAATCAGCCCCAGCATTTT. It is translated as CASSFGGDRGNQPQHF.

This clonotype has at least ten counts. J is TRBJ2-1 and V is TRBV7-6; 11 nucleotides match TRBD2. With V trimmed by 5 bases and J by 4 bases, 4 bases remained unmatched. This CDR3 is 15 amino acids long. Germline CDR1 reads SGHVS; CDR2 reads FNYEAQ. The CDR3 region is CASSPGLAEYNEQFF. The DNA for the CDR3 is TGTGCCAGCAGCCCGGGACTAGCGGAGTACAATGAGCAGTTCTTC.

This clonotype was picked up a small number of times. This sequence joins TRBV6-1 and TRBJ2-7; 7 bases map to TRBD1. J lost 4 bases, V lost 5 bases, and 11 bases had no gene match. This CDR3 comprises 15 residues. In germline, CDR1 is MNHNS, CDR2 SASEGT. This chain's CDR3 is CASSQYPGQTYEQYF. DNA for the CDR3: TGTGCCAGCAGTCAGTACCCGGGACAGACATACGAGCAGTACTTC.

V gene TRBV7-2 combines with J gene TRBJ2-2, with D possibly being TRBD1 (5 bases). The CDR3 sequence is 15 residues long. The V and J ends lost 5 bases and 6 bases respectively, with 16 bases between them. CDR1 is SGHTA, CDR2 FQGNSA, per germline. The CDR3 DNA is TGTGCCAGCAGCCCGGACATAGGGGTCTCCGGGGAGCTGTTTTTT. Its translation is CASSPDIGVSGELFF. Supplemented by reference TRBV7-2 and TRBJ2-2, the full variable domain reads GAGVSQSPSNKVTEKGKDVELRCDPISGHTALYWYRQSLGQGLEFLIYFQGNSAPDKSGLPSDRFSAERTGGSVSTLTIQRTQQEDSAVYLCASSPDIGVSGELFFGEGSRLTVL.

This clonotype was detected ten times or more. V is TRBV9 and J is TRBJ2-7; TRBD2 aligns across 10 bases. CDR1 SGDLS and CDR2 YYNGEE come from the germline V gene. The CDR3 runs 17 residues. Germline trimming cut 1 base from V and 0 bases from J; bases unmatched to any gene: 7. For the CDR3, the DNA is TGTGCCAGCAGCGTACTAGCGGGGGCGCCGAACTCCTACGAGCAGTACGTC. Its translation: CASSVLAGAPNSYEQYV.

The chain employs TRBV6-1 and TRBJ2-5, with 11 bases aligning to TRBD1. This CDR3 is built from 16 residues. CDR1 and CDR2 (germline): MNHNS, SASEGT. The ends lost 5 bases at V and 6 bases at J; junction bases unmatched: 11. CDR3 sequence reads: CASSPLRDRGEKTQYF. The CDR3 coding sequence is TGTGCCAGCAGTCCCCTACGGGACAGGGGGGAAAAGACCCAGTACTTC.

This clonotype occurred a few times. The rearrangement links TRBV4-1 to TRBJ2-3; unclear D gene. V lost 1 base and J lost 2, with 13 bases in between. Germline CDR1 is MGHRA and CDR2 is YSYEKL. The CDR3 is 16 amino acids. CDR3 DNA sequence: TGCGCCAGCAGCCAAGTGTTACGGGTCTCCACAGATACGCAGTATTTT. Its protein is CASSQVLRVSTDTQYF.

This clonotype was detected only a few times. This rearrangement joins TRBV12-3 or TRBV12-4 to TRBJ1-5, with D unclear. The V end lost 2 bases, the J end lost 5 bases, and 13 bases lay between the germline ends. This CDR3 has 15 amino acids. CDR3 residues: CASSLSVAGHQPQHF. As DNA, the CDR3 is TGTGCCAGCAGTTTAAGTGTTGCGGGCCATCAGCCCCAGCATTTT.

This clonotype was detected ten times or more. The chain recombines TRBV6-5 with TRBJ2-1; a weak D match, TRBD2 (5 bases). The germline V and J ends were trimmed by 3 bases and 6 bases, with 9 bases remaining between them. The CDR3 totals 13 residues. The germline V gene encodes CDR1 MNHEY and CDR2 SVGAGI. In DNA, the CDR3 is TGTGCCAGCAGTTATGGGAGAGCCAATGAGCAGTTCTTC. This codes for CASSYGRANEQFF.

In this sample, this clonotype turned up a few times. The V call is TRBV10-3, the J call TRBJ2-1; D unresolved. The CDR3 contains 11 residues. Germline V CDR1 and CDR2: ENHRY, SYGVKD. V was trimmed by 7 bases and J by 7 bases, leaving 8 bases between them. The CDR3 reads CAIKGRNEQFF. CDR3 DNA: TGTGCCATCAAGGGCCGGAATGAGCAGTTCTTC.

This clonotype was picked up many times. The chain is built from TRBV5-1 and TRBJ2-7; 7 bases match TRBD1. The CDR3 contains 14 residues. The J segment lost 3 bases and the V segment lost 4 bases, leaving 7 bases of the junction unmatched. Germline V gives CDR1 SGHRS, CDR2 YFSETQ. As DNA, the CDR3 is TGCGCCAGCAGCCGATGGGACAGACTCTACGAGCAGTACTTC. Encoded protein: CASSRWDRLYEQYF.

This clonotype has at least ten counts. The gene calls are TRBV20-1 and TRBJ1-4; D might be TRBD1 (5 bases). Trimming left V 1 base short and J 6 bases short, with 12 bases between. Germline lookup yields CDR1 DFQATT and CDR2 SNEGSKA (reference sequence). The CDR3 is 14 amino acids. The CDR3 region is CSARVRVADEKLFF. DNA of the CDR3: TGCAGTGCTAGAGTCAGGGTGGCGGATGAAAAACTGTTTTTT.

The gene calls are TRBV12-3 or TRBV12-4 and TRBJ2-3; 7 nucleotides align to TRBD1. V was pared by 0 bases and J by 2 bases, with 8 bases of the junction left unmatched. The CDR3 has 17 residues. In DNA, the CDR3 is TGTGCCAGCAGTTTAGCTATAGGGGACAGATTCACAGATACGCAGTATTTT. Residues: CASSLAIGDRFTDTQYF.

This chain uses TRBV20-1 with TRBJ1-6; TRBD1 agrees at 8 bases. The CDR3 is made up of 14 amino acids. The J segment lost 7 bases and the V segment lost 6 bases, leaving 8 bases of the junction unmatched. Germline values: CDR1 DFQATT, CDR2 SNEGSKA (reference sequence). The CDR3 sequence is CSAGTGRENSPLHF. CDR3 DNA sequence: TGCAGTGCCGGGACAGGACGGGAAAATTCACCCCTCCACTTT.

This clonotype has only a few counts. An end of the junction differs from the germline gene, which may be a read error. This chain links TRBV27 with TRBJ1-1, with TRBD1 as a possible D gene (5 bases). The CDR3 contains 12 residues. Germline V CDR1 and CDR2: MNHEY, SMNVEV (reference sequence). The CDR3 DNA reads TGTGCCGGCAGAGGGGTGGGCACTGAAGCTTTCTTT. Residues: CAGRGVGTEAFF.

This clonotype has ten or more counts. In nucleotides, the CDR3 is TGTGCCAGCAGCTATAATCCGGGTCCTCATTACGAGCAGTACGTC. It yields the protein CASSYNPGPHYEQYV. The chain recombines TRBV7-6 with TRBJ2-7, with unresolved D. The germline V gene has CDR1 SGHVS and CDR2 FNYEAQ. The CDR3 is 15 amino acids. Trimming left V 4 bases short and J 4 bases short, with 17 bases between.

In DNA form, the CDR3 reads TGCGCCAGCAGCCTTACCCGGAGCACTGAAGCTTTCTTT. Translated: CASSLTRSTEAFF. The rearrangement links TRBV4-1 to TRBJ1-1, with D hard to call. Trimming took off 4 bases at V and 4 bases at J, with 10 bases between the two ends. CDR1 is MGHRA and CDR2 is YSYEKL in the germline V gene. The CDR3 length is 13 residues.

V usage is TRBV12-3 or TRBV12-4 and J usage is TRBJ2-7, with unresolved D. V lost 7 bases and J 9 bases, leaving 22 bases between the germline ends. CDR3 size: 14 residues. DNA of the CDR3: TGTGCCAGCAACAGACGGAGACACCGACCCTTGCAGTACGTC. Protein: CASNRRRHRPLQYV.

The chain recombines TRBV9 with TRBJ2-7; TRBD2 matches at 10 bases. Per the germline V gene, CDR1 is SGDLS and CDR2 is YYNGEE. The CDR3 consists of 17 residues. The V and J ends lost 3 bases and 5 bases, in that order; junction bases with no gene match: 14. The CDR3 protein is CASSASGGGLADHEQYF. DNA of the CDR3: TGTGCCAGCAGCGCTAGCGGGGGAGGTCTTGCGGATCACGAGCAGTACTTC.

This clonotype occurred many times. CDR3 protein: CSVGGQASPYEQYF. CDR3 nucleotides: TGCAGCGTTGGTGGACAGGCTTCACCCTACGAGCAGTACTTC. The rearrangement links TRBV29-1 to TRBJ2-7, with TRBD1 matching 7 bases. Germline-derived CDR1 and CDR2 are SQVTM and ANQGSEA. CDR3 length equals 14 residues. V dropped 4 bases and J dropped 2; count of bases not matched to a gene: 8.

The sample holds many counts of this clonotype. The chain joins TRBV7-9 to TRBJ2-2; unclear D gene. Germline V gene sequence: CDR1 SEHNR, CDR2 FQNEAQ (reference sequence). The CDR3 consists of 16 residues. V lost 1 base to trimming and J lost 6 bases, with 15 bases between them. Here the CDR3 DNA reads TGTGCCAGCAGCTTAGAAGTACGGGTTGCATCCGGGGAGCTGTTTTTT. It codes for CASSLEVRVASGELFF.

In its sample, this clonotype was seen many times. The genes are TRBV12-3 or TRBV12-4 and TRBJ1-1; D uncertain. There are 14 residues in the CDR3. V lost 3 bases and J 2 bases, leaving 10 bases between the germline ends. The CDR3 loop reads CASSFLPGNTEAFF. CDR3 bases: TGTGCCAGCAGTTTTTTGCCCGGAAACACTGAAGCTTTCTTT.

Concerning this clonotype: One end of the junction fails to match germline, which may point to a read error. The chain joins TRBV5-1 to TRBJ2-3, with TRBD1 matching over 7 bases. CDR1 and CDR2 from the germline V gene are SGHRS and YFSETQ. The CDR3 sequence is 15 residues long. CDR3 DNA: TGCGCCAGCAGCTCTATCGGGACAGTCACAGATATGCAGTATTTT. Protein: CASSSIGTVTDMQYF.

This clonotype was seen ten or more times. The chain uses TRBV4-3 and TRBJ2-3, with TRBD2 matching over 8 bases. Germline V gene lookup returns CDR1 LGHNA and CDR2 YSLEER. V was clipped by 6 bases and J by 0 bases; unmatched bases: 5. The CDR3 sequence is 15 residues long. CDR3 residues: CASSIGTRSTDTQYF. Here the CDR3 DNA reads TGCGCCAGCAGTATCGGGACTAGGAGCACAGATACGCAGTATTTT.

The V and J genes are TRBV10-3 and TRBJ1-1; a possible D gene is TRBD1 (5 bases). Germline V gene sequence: CDR1 ENHRY, CDR2 SYGVKD. The CDR3 consists of 16 residues. Trimming took 0 bases from V and 5 from J, leaving 16 bases between them. The CDR3 DNA reads TGTGCCATCAGTGAGTCTGCTACAGGTGGGGGAACTGAAGCTTTCTTT. Translated: CAISESATGGGTEAFF.

The chain employs TRBV10-3 and TRBJ2-1, with 11 nucleotides matching TRBD2. Trimming cost V 0 bases and J 5 bases; bases outside gene matches: 12. Per germline, CDR1 ENHRY and CDR2 SYGVKD. The CDR3 length is 19 residues. The CDR3 region has the DNA TGTGCCATCAGTGAGTCTACTAGCGGGGGCTACCGGGGAGACAATGAGCAGTTCTTC. Protein product: CAISESTSGGYRGDNEQFF.

In its sample, this clonotype was seen many times. V usage is TRBV28 and J usage is TRBJ2-7, with TRBD2 matching 14 bases. Looked up from germline, CDR1 is MDHEN and CDR2 is SYDVKM. With V trimmed by 8 bases and J by 5 bases, 14 bases remained unmatched. CDR3 length: 17 amino acids. CDR3 protein: CASGTDRLAGGPHEQYF. In nucleotides, the CDR3 is TGTGCCAGCGGGACGGATCGACTAGCGGGGGGGCCCCACGAGCAGTACTTC.